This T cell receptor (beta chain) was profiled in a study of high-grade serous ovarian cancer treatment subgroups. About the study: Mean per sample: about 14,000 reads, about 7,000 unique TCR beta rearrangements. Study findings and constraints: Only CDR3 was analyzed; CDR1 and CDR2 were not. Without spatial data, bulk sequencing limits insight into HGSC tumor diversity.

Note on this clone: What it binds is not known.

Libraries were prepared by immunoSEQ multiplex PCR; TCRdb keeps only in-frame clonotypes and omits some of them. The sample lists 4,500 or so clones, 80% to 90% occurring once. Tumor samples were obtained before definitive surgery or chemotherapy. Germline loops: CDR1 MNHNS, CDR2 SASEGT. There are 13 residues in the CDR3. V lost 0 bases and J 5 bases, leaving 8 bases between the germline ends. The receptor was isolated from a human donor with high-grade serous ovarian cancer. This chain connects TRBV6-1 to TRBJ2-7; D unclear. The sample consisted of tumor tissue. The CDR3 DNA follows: TGTGCCAGCAGTGAAGCGCCTGGGAACGAGCAGTACTTC. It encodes CASSEAPGNEQYF.